These T cell receptor beta chains were read from a single sample in a study of CD8+CD57+ T cells in acquired aplastic anemia. TCRdb reprocessed the reads via MiXCR and lists one record per CDR3 protein. The sample shows roughly 86,000 distinct CDR3 sequences, about half of them seen only once. Sample: sorted CD4+, CD8+, or CD8+CD57+ T cells (not recorded which) from PBMCs. These receptors were taken from a human donor in good health, serving as a control. Each CDR3 is given with its conserved first and last residue. D genes are given only for firm matches. Part of the rows lack a size; the others show once, few, many or a class for expanded clones.

TRBJ1-2,TRBV29-1,-,-,CSVAPHFSGFNYGYTF,TGCAGCGTTGCCCCCCACTTCAGTGGTTTTAACTATGGCTACACCTTC
TRBJ2-1,TRBV4-2,many,TRBD2,CASSQAAGDYNEQFF,TGTGCCAGCAGCCAAGCAGCGGGGGACTACAATGAGCAGTTCTTC
TRBJ2-1,TRBV20-1,many,-,CSAFMLFGPGEQFF,TGCAGTGCATTTATGCTATTCGGACCGGGTGAGCAGTTCTTC
TRBJ1-3,TRBV7-8,-,TRBD1,CASSLGQGGVNTIYF,TGTGCCAGCAGCTTGGGACAGGGGGGGGTAAACACCATATATTTT
TRBJ1-1,TRBV10-3,-,TRBD1,CAISPGTVSEAFF,TGTGCCATCAGCCCCGGGACAGTATCTGAAGCTTTCTTT
TRBJ1-6,TRBV5-5,-,TRBD1,CASSEGTASNSPLHF,TGTGCCAGCAGCGAGGGGACAGCGAGTAATTCACCCCTCCACTTT
TRBJ1-2,TRBV7-9,-,-,CASSPPYTF,TGTGCCAGCAGCCCCCCCTACACCTTC
TRBJ1-2,TRBV19,-,TRBD1,CASNVGGPRGYTF,TGTGCCAGTAATGTAGGGGGCCCTCGGGGCTACACCTTC
TRBJ2-7,TRBV7-2,-,-,CASSLAAGEQYF,TGTGCCAGCAGCTTAGCAGCGGGCGAGCAGTACTTC
TRBJ2-7,TRBV9,-,-,CASSPHESQTYEQYF,TGTGCCAGCAGCCCCCACGAGTCCCAAACCTACGAGCAGTACTTC
TRBJ2-1,TRBV29-1,few,TRBD1,CSVGQGYNEQFF,TGCAGCGTTGGACAGGGCTACAATGAGCAGTTCTTC
TRBJ1-2,TRBV19,many,TRBD1,CASKTGESDGYTF,TGTGCCAGTAAGACAGGGGAAAGTGATGGCTACACCTTC
TRBJ2-7,TRBV12-3/TRBV12-4,-,TRBD2,CASVRLADSYEQYF,TGTGCCAGCGTTAGACTAGCTGATTCCTACGAGCAGTACTTC
TRBJ2-7,TRBV20-1,many,-,CSASTLAAYEQYF,TGCAGTGCTAGTACCCTGGCAGCCTACGAGCAGTACTTC
TRBJ1-6,TRBV9,-,-,CASSTGGSPLHF,TGTGCCAGCAGCACCGGGGGTTCACCCCTCCACTTT
TRBJ1-1,TRBV25-1,once,-,CASSKSGSTEAFF,TGTGCCAGCAGCAAATCAGGTAGCACTGAAGCTTTCTTT
TRBJ1-1,TRBV5-5,many,-,CASSLELLNTEAFF,TGTGCCAGCAGCCTAGAGTTGCTGAACACTGAAGCTTTCTTT
TRBJ2-1,TRBV15,few,TRBD2,CATSRAGTSVQGEQFF,TGTGCCACCAGCAGGGCTGGGACTAGCGTACAGGGTGAGCAGTTCTTC
TRBJ2-1,TRBV2,-,-,CASSKGQSSSYNEQFF,TGTGCCAGCAGTAAAGGACAGTCGAGCTCCTACAATGAGCAGTTCTTC
TRBJ2-1,TRBV20-1,few,-,CRARDKGLPRNEQFF,TGCCGTGCTAGAGATAAGGGACTGCCCAGGAATGAGCAGTTCTTC
TRBJ2-7,TRBV20-1,-,-,CSAHRTAEVYEQYF,TGCAGTGCTCACCGGACAGCCGAGGTTTACGAGCAGTACTTC
TRBJ2-6,TRBV13,-,-,CASSIGTTPGANVLTF,TGTGCCAGCAGCATCGGGACCACTCCTGGGGCCAACGTCCTGACTTTC
TRBJ1-6,TRBV30,-,TRBD1,CAWAGTDHGSPLHF,TGTGCCTGGGCCGGGACAGATCATGGGTCACCCCTCCACTTT
TRBJ2-7,TRBV15,large,-,CATSPTRGYEQYF,TGTGCCACCTCTCCGACTAGGGGATACGAGCAGTACTTC
TRBJ1-6,TRBV4-3,-,-,CASSQDIRTTNSPLHF,TGCGCCAGCAGCCAAGATATCAGGACAACGAATTCACCCCTCCACTTT
TRBJ1-2,TRBV7-9,-,TRBD1,CASSVGQAYGYTF,TGTGCCAGCAGCGTAGGACAGGCCTATGGCTACACCTTC
TRBJ2-5,TRBV29-1,few,-,CSVDSLGETQYF,TGCAGCGTCGACAGTCTCGGGGAGACCCAGTACTTC
TRBJ2-7,TRBV5-1,many,-,CASSFSYNYEQYF,TGCGCCAGCAGCTTCTCTTACAACTACGAGCAGTACTTC
TRBJ2-1,TRBV27,-,-,CASSLAFYSEQFF,TGTGCCAGCAGTTTAGCCTTCTACAGTGAGCAGTTCTTC
TRBJ2-7,TRBV6-1,many,-,CASSGDAGFEQYF,TGTGCCAGCAGTGGGGACGCAGGATTCGAGCAGTACTTC
TRBJ2-3,TRBV13,-,TRBD2,CASSSSLLAGMFADTQYF,TGTGCCAGCAGCTCCAGCCTCCTAGCGGGGATGTTTGCAGATACGCAGTATTTT
TRBJ2-1,TRBV25-1,-,-,CASSAPSNNEQFF,TGTGCCAGCAGTGCTCCCTCAAACAATGAGCAGTTCTTC
TRBJ1-4,TRBV12-3/TRBV12-4,few,-,CASSAGEKLFF,TGTGCCAGCAGCGCTGGAGAAAAACTGTTTTTT
TRBJ2-3,TRBV9,many,TRBD1,CASSVETGAWFTDTQYF,TGTGCCAGCAGCGTAGAAACAGGGGCCTGGTTCACAGATACGCAGTATTTT
TRBJ1-1,TRBV9,-,TRBD1,CASSVTGGQPHTEAFF,TGTGCCAGCAGCGTAACGGGGGGACAGCCCCACACTGAAGCTTTCTTT
TRBJ1-2,TRBV25-1,-,-,CASSDGDGYTF,TGTGCCAGCAGTGATGGGGATGGCTACACCTTC
TRBJ1-1,TRBV5-1,many,TRBD1,CASSVSSGTGAGGFF,TGCGCCAGCAGCGTGTCCTCCGGGACAGGGGCGGGAGGTTTCTTT
TRBJ2-3,TRBV9,many,-,CASSSYSTDTQYF,TGTGCCAGCAGCAGTTATAGCACAGATACGCAGTATTTT
TRBJ2-3,TRBV7-8,-,TRBD2,CASSERGGGTDTQYF,TGTGCCAGTAGTGAGCGGGGGGGAGGTACAGATACGCAGTATTTT